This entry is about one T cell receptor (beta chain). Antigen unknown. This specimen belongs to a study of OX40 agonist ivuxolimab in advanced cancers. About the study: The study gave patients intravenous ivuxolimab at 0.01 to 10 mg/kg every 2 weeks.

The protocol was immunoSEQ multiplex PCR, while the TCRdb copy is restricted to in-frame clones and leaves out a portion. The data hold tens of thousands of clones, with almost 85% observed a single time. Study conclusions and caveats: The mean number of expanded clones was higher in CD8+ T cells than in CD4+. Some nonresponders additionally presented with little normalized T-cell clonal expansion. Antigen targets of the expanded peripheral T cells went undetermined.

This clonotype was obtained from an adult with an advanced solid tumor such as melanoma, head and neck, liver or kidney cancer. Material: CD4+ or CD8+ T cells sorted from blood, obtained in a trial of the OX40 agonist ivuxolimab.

CDR3 region: CAISPGQGVYGYTF. CDR3 DNA: TGTGCCATCAGCCCGGGACAGGGTGTCTATGGCTACACCTTC. V is TRBV10-3 and J is TRBJ1-2; 9 bases are a match to TRBD1. The CDR3 has 14 residues. V shed 6 bases and J 4 bases; nucleotides not matched to a gene: 6. Germline V gene lookup returns CDR1 ENHRY and CDR2 SYGVKD.